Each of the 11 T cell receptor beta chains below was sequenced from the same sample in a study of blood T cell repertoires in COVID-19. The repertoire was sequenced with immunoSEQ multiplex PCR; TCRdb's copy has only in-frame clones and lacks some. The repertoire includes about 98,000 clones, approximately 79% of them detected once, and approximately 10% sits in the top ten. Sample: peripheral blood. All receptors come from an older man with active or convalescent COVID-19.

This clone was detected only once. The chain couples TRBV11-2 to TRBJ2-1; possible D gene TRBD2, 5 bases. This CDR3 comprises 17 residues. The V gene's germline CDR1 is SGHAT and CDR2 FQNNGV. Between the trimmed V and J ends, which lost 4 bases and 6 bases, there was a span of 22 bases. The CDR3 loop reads CASSSFRGEDGFNEQFF. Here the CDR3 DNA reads TGTGCCAGCAGCTCATTCCGGGGAGAGGATGGCTTCAATGAGCAGTTCTTC. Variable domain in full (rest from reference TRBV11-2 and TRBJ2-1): EAGVAQSPRYKIIEKRQSVAFWCNPISGHATLYWYQQILGQGPKLLIQFQNNGVVDDSQLPKDRFSAERLKGVDSTLKIQPAKLEDSAVYLCASSSFRGEDGFNEQFFGPGTRLTVL.

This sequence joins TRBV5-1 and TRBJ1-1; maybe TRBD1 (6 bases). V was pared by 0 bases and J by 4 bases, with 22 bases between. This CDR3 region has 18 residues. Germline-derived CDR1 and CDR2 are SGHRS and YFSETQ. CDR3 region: CASSLVRGGGREGTEAFF. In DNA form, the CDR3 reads TGCGCCAGCAGCTTGGTAAGGGGCGGGGGGCGAGAGGGCACTGAAGCTTTCTTT.

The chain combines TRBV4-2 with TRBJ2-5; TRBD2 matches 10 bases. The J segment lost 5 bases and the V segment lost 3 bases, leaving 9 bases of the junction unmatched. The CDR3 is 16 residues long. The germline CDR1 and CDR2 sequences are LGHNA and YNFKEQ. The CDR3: CASSQTKRGGWETQYF. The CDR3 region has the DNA TGTGCCAGCAGCCAGACAAAGCGGGGGGGCTGGGAGACCCAGTACTTC.

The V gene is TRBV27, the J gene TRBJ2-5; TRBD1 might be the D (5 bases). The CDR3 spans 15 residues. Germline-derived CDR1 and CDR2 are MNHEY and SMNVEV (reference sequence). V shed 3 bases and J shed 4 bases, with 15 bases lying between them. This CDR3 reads CASSFQGAPVETQYF. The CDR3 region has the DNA TGTGCCAGCAGTTTCCAAGGGGCGCCTGTAGAGACCCAGTACTTC.

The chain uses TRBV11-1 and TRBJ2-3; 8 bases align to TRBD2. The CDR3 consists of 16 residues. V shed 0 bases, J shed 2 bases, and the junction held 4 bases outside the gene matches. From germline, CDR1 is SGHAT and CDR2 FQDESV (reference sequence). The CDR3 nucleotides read TGTGCCAGCAGCTTAGCGCGGGGACTAGTCACAGATACGCAGTATTTT. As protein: CASSLARGLVTDTQYF. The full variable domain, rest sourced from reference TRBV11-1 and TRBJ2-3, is EAEVAQSPRYKITEKSQAVAFWCDPISGHATLYWYRQILGQGPELLVQFQDESVVDDSQLPKDRFSAERLKGVDSTLKIQPAELGDSAMYLCASSLARGLVTDTQYFGPGTRLTVL.

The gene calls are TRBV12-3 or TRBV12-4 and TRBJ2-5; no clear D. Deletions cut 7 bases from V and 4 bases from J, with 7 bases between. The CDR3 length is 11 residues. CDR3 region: CASTLGETQYF. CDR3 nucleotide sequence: TGTGCCAGCACCCTAGGAGAGACCCAGTACTTC.

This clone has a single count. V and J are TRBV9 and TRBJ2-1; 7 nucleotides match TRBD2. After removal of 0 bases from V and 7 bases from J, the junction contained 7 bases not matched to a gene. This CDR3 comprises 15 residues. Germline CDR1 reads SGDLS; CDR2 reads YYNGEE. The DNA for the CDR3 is TGTGCCAGCAGCGTAGGTAGCGGGCCTCCAAATGAGCAGTTCTTC. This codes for CASSVGSGPPNEQFF. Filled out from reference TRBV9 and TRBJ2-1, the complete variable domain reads DSGVTQTPKHLITATGQRVTLRCSPRSGDLSVYWYQQSLDQGLQFLIQYYNGEERAKGNILERFSAQQFPDLHSELNLSSLELGDSALYFCASSVGSGPPNEQFFGPGTRLTVL.

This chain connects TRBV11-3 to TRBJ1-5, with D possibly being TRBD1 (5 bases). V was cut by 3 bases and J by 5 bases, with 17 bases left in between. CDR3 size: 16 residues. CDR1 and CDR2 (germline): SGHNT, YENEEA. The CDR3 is CASSFRLIGEDQPQHF. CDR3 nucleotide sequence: TGTGCCAGCAGCTTTCGTTTGATAGGGGAGGATCAGCCCCAGCATTTT.

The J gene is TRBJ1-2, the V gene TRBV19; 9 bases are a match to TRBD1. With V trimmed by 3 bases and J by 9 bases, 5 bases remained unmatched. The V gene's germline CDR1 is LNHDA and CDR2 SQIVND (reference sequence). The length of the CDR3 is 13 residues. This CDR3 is CASSIGTGFRYTF. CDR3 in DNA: TGTGCCAGTAGTATCGGGACAGGGTTCCGCTACACCTTC.

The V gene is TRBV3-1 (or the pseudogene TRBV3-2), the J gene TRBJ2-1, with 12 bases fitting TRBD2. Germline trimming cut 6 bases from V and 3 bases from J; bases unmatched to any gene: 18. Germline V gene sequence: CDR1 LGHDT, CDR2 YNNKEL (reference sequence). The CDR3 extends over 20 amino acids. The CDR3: CASRPSALAGGHPYYNEQFF. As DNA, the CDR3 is TGTGCCAGCAGACCAAGTGCACTAGCGGGGGGTCACCCCTACTACAATGAGCAGTTCTTC.

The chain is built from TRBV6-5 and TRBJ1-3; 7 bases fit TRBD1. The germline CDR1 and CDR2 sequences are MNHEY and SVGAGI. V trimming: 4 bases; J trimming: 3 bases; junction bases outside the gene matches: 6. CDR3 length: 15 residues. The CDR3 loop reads CASSSTGVVGNTIYF. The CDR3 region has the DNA TGTGCCAGCAGTTCCACAGGGGTGGTTGGAAACACCATATATTTT.